This T cell receptor beta chain was identified in a study of immune evolution from preneoplasia to lung adenocarcinoma. As for the study in general: HLA loss of heterozygosity: roughly 6.6% AIS, about 15% MIA, approximately 35% ADC, none AAH.

H&E slides confirmed each diagnosis, reviewed by two pathologists independently. Overall study results and limits: Top clone frequencies peaked in normal lung, apparently declining through invasive adenocarcinoma.

Germline V gene lookup returns CDR1 SEHNR and CDR2 FQNEAQ (reference sequence). The ends were cut back, 5 bases at V and 0 bases at J, with 17 bases in the middle. There are 17 residues in the CDR3. Details on this clone: Its antigen remains unidentified.

Profiled with immunoSEQ multiplex PCR; TCRdb holds only in-frame clones, not every one. The table includes roughly 4,000 clones, roughly 80% detected once. The chain has TRBV7-9 and TRBJ2-1; TRBD2 is a possible D gene (7 bases). This clonotype was sampled from a person aged 70 to 80 with invasive lung adenocarcinoma. The material sequenced was FFPE invasive lung adenocarcinoma tissue. The chain's CDR3 is CASSGGARNPSYNEQFF. The CDR3 nucleotides read TGTGCCAGCAGCGGGGGGGCTCGAAATCCCTCCTACAATGAGCAGTTCTTC.